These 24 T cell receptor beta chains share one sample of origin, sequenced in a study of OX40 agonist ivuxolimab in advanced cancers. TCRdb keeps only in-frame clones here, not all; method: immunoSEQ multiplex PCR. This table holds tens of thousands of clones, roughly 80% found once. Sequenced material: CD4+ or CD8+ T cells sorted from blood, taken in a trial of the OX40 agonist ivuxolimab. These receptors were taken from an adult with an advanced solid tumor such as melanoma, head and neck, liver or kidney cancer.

CDR3 sequence reads: CASSPYRGTEAFF. In nucleotides, the CDR3 is TGTGCCAGCTCACCTTACAGGGGAACTGAAGCTTTCTTT. The chain couples TRBV18 to TRBJ1-1; 7 nucleotides line up with TRBD1. Germline CDR1 is KGHSH and CDR2 is LQKENI. This CDR3 region has 13 residues. Trimming cost V 3 bases and J 5 bases; bases outside gene matches: 3. The variable domain in full, with the rest retrieved from reference TRBV18 and TRBJ1-1, is NAGVMQNPRHLVRRRGQEARLRCSPMKGHSHVYWYRQLPEEGLKFMVYLQKENIIDESGMPKERFSAEFPKEGPSILRIQQVVRGDSAAYFCASSPYRGTEAFFGQGTRLTVV.

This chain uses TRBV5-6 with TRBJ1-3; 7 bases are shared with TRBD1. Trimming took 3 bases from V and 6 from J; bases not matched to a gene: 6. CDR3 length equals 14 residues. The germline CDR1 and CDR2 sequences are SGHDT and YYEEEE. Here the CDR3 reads CASSSMGQSNTIYF. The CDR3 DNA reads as TGTGCCAGCAGCTCCATGGGACAGTCAAACACCATATATTTT.

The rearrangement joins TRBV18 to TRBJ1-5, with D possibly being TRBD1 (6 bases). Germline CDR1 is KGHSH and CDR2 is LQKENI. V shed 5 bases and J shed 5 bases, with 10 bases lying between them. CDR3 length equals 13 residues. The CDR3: CASSTNRDQPQHF. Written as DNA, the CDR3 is TGTGCCAGCTCAACGAACAGGGATCAGCCCCAGCATTTT.

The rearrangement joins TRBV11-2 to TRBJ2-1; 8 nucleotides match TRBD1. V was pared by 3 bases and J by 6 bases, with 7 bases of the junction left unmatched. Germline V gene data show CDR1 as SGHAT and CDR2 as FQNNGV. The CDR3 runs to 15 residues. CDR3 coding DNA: TGTGCCAGCAGCTTCGCGCAGGGGGCAGTCAATGAGCAGTTCTTC. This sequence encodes CASSFAQGAVNEQFF.

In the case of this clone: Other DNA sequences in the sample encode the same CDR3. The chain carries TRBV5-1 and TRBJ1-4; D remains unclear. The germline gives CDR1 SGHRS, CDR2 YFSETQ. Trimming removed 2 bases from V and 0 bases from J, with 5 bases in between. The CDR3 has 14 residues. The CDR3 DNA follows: TGCGCCAGCAGCTTCTTAGCAACTAATGAAAAACTGTTTTTT. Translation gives CASSFLATNEKLFF.

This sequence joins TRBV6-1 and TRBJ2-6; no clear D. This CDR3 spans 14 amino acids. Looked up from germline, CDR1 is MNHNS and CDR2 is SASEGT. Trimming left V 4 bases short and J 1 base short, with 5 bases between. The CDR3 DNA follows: TGTGCCAGCAGTGCGCAATCTGGGGCCAACGTCCTGACTTTC. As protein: CASSAQSGANVLTF.

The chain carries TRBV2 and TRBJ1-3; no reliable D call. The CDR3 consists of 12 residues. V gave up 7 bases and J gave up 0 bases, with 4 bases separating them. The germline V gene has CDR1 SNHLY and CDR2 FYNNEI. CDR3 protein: CASISSGNTIYF. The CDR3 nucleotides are TGTGCCAGCATAAGCTCTGGAAACACCATATATTTT.

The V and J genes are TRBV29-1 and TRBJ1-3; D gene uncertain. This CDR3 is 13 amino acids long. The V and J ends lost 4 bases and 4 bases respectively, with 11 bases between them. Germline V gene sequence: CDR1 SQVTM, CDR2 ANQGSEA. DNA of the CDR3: TGCAGCGTTGTCACAGCATTAGGAAACACCATATATTTT. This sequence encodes CSVVTALGNTIYF.

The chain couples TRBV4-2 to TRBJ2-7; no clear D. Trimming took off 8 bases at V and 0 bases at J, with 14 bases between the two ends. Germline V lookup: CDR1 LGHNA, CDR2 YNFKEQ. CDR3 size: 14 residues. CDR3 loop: CASGNSLYSYEQYF. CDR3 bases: TGTGCCAGCGGAAACAGCCTGTACTCCTACGAGCAGTACTTC.

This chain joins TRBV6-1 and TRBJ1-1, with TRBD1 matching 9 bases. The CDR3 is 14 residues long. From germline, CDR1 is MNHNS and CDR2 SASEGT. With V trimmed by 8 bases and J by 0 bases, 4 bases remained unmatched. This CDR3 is CASDRGNMNTEAFF. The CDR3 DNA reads TGTGCCAGCGACAGGGGGAACATGAACACTGAAGCTTTCTTT.

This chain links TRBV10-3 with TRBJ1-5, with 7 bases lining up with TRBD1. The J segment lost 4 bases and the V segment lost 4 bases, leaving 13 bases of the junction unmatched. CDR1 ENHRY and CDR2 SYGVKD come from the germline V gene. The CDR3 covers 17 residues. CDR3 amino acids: CAISGSPLGTENQPQHF. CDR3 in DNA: TGTGCCATCAGTGGGTCCCCACTCGGGACAGAGAATCAGCCCCAGCATTTT.

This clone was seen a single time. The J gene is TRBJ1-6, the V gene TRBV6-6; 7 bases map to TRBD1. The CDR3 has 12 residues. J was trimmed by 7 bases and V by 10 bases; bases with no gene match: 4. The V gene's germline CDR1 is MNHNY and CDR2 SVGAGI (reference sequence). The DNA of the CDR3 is TGTGCCACTCGACAGGGAAATTCACCCCTCCACTTT. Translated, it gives CATRQGNSPLHF.

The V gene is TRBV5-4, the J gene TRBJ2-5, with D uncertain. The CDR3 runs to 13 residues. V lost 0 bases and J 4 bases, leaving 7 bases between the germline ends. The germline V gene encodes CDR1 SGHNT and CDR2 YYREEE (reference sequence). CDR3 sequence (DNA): TGTGCCAGCAGCTTGGAACAGCGAGAGACCCAGTACTTC. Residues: CASSLEQRETQYF.

This CDR3 is CASIPLRGSIRFSYNEQFF. Written as DNA, the CDR3 is TGTGCCAGCATCCCCCTTAGGGGTAGCATAAGGTTCTCCTACAATGAGCAGTTCTTC. V is TRBV7-9 and J is TRBJ2-1; D is perhaps TRBD1 (5 bases). The V gene lost 7 bases and the J gene lost 0 bases, with 25 bases spanning the gap. The CDR3 is 19 residues long. Germline values: CDR1 SEHNR, CDR2 FQNEAQ (reference sequence).

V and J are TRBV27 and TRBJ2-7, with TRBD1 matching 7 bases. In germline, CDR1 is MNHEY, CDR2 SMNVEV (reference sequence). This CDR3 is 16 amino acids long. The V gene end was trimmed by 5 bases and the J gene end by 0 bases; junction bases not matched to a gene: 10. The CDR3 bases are TGTGCCAGCAGTCGCGCCCCGACAGGGAGCTCCTACGAGCAGTACTTC. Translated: CASSRAPTGSSYEQYF.

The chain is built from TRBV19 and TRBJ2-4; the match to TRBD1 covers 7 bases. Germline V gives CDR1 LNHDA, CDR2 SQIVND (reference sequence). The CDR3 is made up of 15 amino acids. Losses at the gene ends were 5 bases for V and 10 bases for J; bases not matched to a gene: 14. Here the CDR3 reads CASSAQRQGSWIQYF. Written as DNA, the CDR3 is TGTGCCAGTAGTGCCCAAAGACAGGGAAGTTGGATTCAGTACTTC.

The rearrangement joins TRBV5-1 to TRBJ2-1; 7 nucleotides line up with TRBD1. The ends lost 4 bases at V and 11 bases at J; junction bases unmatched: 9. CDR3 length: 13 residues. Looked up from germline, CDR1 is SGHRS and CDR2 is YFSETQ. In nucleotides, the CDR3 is TGCGCCAGCAGCGATACTATGGGACAGAAGCAGTTCTTC. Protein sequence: CASSDTMGQKQFF. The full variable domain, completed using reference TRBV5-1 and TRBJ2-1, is KAGVTQTPRYLIKTRGQQVTLSCSPISGHRSVSWYQQTPGQGLQFLFEYFSETQRNKGNFPGRFSGRQFSNSRSEMNVSTLELGDSALYLCASSDTMGQKQFFGPGTRLTVL.

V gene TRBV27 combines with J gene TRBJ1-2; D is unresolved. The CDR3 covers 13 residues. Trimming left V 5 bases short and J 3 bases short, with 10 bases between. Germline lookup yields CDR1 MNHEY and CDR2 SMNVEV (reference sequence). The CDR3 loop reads CASSDVGYYGYTF. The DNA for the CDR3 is TGTGCCAGCAGTGACGTGGGGTACTATGGCTACACCTTC.

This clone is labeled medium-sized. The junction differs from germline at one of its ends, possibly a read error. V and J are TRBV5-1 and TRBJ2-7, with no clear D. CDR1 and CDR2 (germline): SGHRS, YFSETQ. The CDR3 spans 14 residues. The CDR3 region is CASGLSRATYEQYF. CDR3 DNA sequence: TGCGCCAGCGGCTTGAGTAGGGCAACCTACGAGCAGTACTTC.

The CDR3 nucleotides read TGTGCCAGCGGGGGGGGCGAAAAACTGTTTTTT. Encoded protein: CASGGGEKLFF. This chain connects TRBV25-1 to TRBJ1-4, with a weak D call TRBD1 (6 bases). CDR1 is MGHDK and CDR2 is SYGVNS in the germline V gene. This CDR3 has 11 amino acids. Between the trimmed V and J ends, which lost 8 bases and 8 bases, there was a span of 9 bases.

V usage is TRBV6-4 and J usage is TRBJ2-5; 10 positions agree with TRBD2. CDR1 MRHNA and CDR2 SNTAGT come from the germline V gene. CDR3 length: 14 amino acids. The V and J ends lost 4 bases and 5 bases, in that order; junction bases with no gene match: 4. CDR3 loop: CASSASGSGETQYF. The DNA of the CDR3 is TGTGCCAGCAGTGCTAGCGGGAGTGGTGAGACCCAGTACTTC.

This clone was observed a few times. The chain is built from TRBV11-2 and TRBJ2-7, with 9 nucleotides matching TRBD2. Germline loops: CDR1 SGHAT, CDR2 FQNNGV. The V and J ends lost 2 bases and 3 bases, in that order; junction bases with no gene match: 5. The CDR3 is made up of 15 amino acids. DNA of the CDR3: TGTGCCAGCAGCTTAACAAGCGGGAGGCTCTACGAGCAGTACTTC. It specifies CASSLTSGRLYEQYF.

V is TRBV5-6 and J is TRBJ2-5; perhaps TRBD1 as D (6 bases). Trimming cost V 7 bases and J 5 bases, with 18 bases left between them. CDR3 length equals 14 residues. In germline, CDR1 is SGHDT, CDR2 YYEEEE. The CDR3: CASVSQGFGETQYF. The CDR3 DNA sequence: TGTGCCAGCGTGAGCCAGGGGTTCGGGGAGACCCAGTACTTC.

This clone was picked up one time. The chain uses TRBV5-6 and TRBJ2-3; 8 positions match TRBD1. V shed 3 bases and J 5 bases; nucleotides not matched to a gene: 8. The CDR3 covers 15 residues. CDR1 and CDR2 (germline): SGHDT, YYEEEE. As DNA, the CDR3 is TGTGCCAGCAGCTCGACAGGGGATCAGGGAGATACGCAGTATTTT. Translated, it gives CASSSTGDQGDTQYF.